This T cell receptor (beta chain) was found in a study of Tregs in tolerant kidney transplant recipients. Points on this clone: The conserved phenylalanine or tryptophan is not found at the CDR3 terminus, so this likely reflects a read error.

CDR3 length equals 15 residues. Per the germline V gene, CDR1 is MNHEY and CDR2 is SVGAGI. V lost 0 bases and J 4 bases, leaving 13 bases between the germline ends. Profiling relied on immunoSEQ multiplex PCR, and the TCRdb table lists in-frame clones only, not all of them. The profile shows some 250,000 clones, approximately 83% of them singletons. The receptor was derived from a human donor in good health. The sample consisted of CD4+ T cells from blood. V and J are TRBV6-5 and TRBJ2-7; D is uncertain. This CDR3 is CASSYSSVVRYEQYL. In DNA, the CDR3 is TGTGCCAGCAGTTACTCTTCCGTGGTGAGATACGAGCAGTACCTC.